One and the same sample provided the 23 T cell receptor beta chains below, sequenced in a study of blood T cells in healthy people across ages. Alongside a J-beta primer mix, a sample-barcoded 5' primer served in a second PCR lasting about 7 to 12 cycles. TCRdb itself ran the 5' RACE reads through MiXCR, one entry per CDR3 protein. The sample carries roughly 1.6 million distinct CDR3 sequences, about 35% recorded once. Material for sequencing was blood. All receptors come from a woman aged 25 to 39 in good health.

This clonotype was found a few times. The chain employs TRBV12-3 or TRBV12-4 and TRBJ2-7, with 8 bases that match TRBD1. J gave up 0 bases and V 6 bases, and 7 bases lay outside the gene matches. The CDR3 extends over 15 amino acids. DNA for the CDR3: TGTGCCAGCAGCCAGGGGGCGGGAAGCTCCTACGAGCAGTACTTC. Protein: CASSQGAGSSYEQYF.

This clonotype was observed a few times. The chain recombines TRBV7-9 with TRBJ2-3, with 8 positions matching TRBD1. Trimming took 1 base from V and 4 from J; bases not matched to a gene: 7. Per the germline V gene, CDR1 is SEHNR and CDR2 is FQNEAQ (reference sequence). The CDR3 length is 16 residues. CDR3 coding DNA: TGTGCCAGCAGCTTAGTTGCGGCAGGGGGCGCAGATACGCAGTATTTT. Amino acid sequence: CASSLVAAGGADTQYF.

This clonotype was observed at least ten times. V usage is TRBV27 and J usage is TRBJ2-7; 9 bases are a match to TRBD1. The length of the CDR3 is 15 residues. Germline CDR1 reads MNHEY; CDR2 reads SMNVEV (reference sequence). The ends lost 5 bases at V and 2 bases at J; junction bases unmatched: 7. CDR3 DNA: TGTGCCAGCAGTCCGCCGGGGACAGGGACCTACGAGCAGTACTTC. It is translated as CASSPPGTGTYEQYF.

This clonotype was seen many times. This chain's CDR3 is CASSSGLAGEQFF. Written as DNA, the CDR3 is TGTGCCAGCAGTTCGGGACTAGCGGGTGAGCAGTTCTTC. V gene TRBV7-3 combines with J gene TRBJ2-1; TRBD2 matches 12 bases. Germline V lookup: CDR1 SGHTA, CDR2 FQGTGA. V trimming: 6 bases; J trimming: 9 bases; junction bases outside the gene matches: 3. The CDR3 loop spans 13 amino acids.

A word on this clonotype: Since a much larger clone is just one base distant, this may be a read error. V and J are TRBV29-1 and TRBJ2-7; maybe TRBD2 (6 bases). CDR1 and CDR2 from the germline V gene are SQVTM and ANQGSEA. This CDR3 spans 13 amino acids. V shed 5 bases and J shed 6 bases, with 17 bases lying between them. The CDR3 sequence is CSVRTTAVPEQYF. The CDR3 coding sequence is TGCAGCGTTAGGACTACGGCTGTCCCCGAGCAGTACTTC.

The chain has TRBV7-9 and TRBJ1-2; no firm D call. The germline V gene encodes CDR1 SEHNR and CDR2 FQNEAQ (reference sequence). With 2 bases removed from V and 8 bases from J, the gap between germline ends came to 6 bases. CDR3 length: 11 amino acids. The CDR3 bases are TGTGCCAGCAGCTTAACACTGGGCTACACCTTC. This gives the protein CASSLTLGYTF.

The chain links TRBV7-9 to TRBJ1-5; D is possibly TRBD1 (6 bases). Trimming removed 1 base from V and 3 bases from J, with 13 bases in between. This CDR3 is built from 16 residues. Germline-derived CDR1 and CDR2 are SEHNR and FQNEAQ (reference sequence). The CDR3 sequence: CASSLEGGQINQPQHF. The DNA for the CDR3 is TGTGCCAGCAGCTTAGAGGGGGGTCAGATCAATCAGCCCCAGCATTTT.

As for this clonotype: A read error may produce the germline difference seen at one junction end. The V gene is TRBV27, the J gene TRBJ2-5; TRBD2 might be the D (6 bases). Germline V gene sequence: CDR1 MNHEY, CDR2 SMNVEV (reference sequence). The CDR3 spans 14 residues. CDR3 in DNA: TGTGCCGGCAGCAATCTAGCGAGTCAAGAGACCCAGTACTTC. Protein: CAGSNLASQETQYF.

In this sample, this clonotype turned up a few times. The V call is TRBV9, the J call TRBJ2-7; 8 nucleotides align to TRBD2. The V gene's germline CDR1 is SGDLS and CDR2 YYNGEE. V lost 0 bases, J lost 3 bases, and 8 bases stayed unmatched. The CDR3 is 16 residues long. The CDR3 loop reads CASSVGSSGSFYEQYF. DNA of the CDR3: TGTGCCAGCAGCGTAGGGTCAAGCGGGAGTTTCTACGAGCAGTACTTC.

This clonotype has a handful of counts. CDR3 nucleotides: TGTGCCAGCAGCCTTCGACTAGCGGGGGCACCCACAGATACGCAGTATTTT. Amino acid sequence: CASSLRLAGAPTDTQYF. This sequence joins TRBV5-6 and TRBJ2-3; 12 bases are a match to TRBD2. This CDR3 contains 17 residues. J was trimmed by 2 bases and V by 4 bases; bases with no gene match: 8. Germline V gene sequence: CDR1 SGHDT, CDR2 YYEEEE.

At least ten counts were recorded for this clonotype. This chain connects TRBV3-1 to TRBJ1-2; no reliable D call. In germline, CDR1 is LGHDT, CDR2 YNNKEL (reference sequence). CDR3 length: 13 amino acids. V lost 7 bases and J 2 bases, leaving 11 bases between the germline ends. CDR3 residues: CASTNVGNYGYTF. For the CDR3, the DNA is TGTGCCAGCACCAACGTTGGAAACTATGGCTACACCTTC.

In this sample, this clonotype turned up a few times. The chain recombines TRBV28 with TRBJ2-7; D call uncertain. The CDR3 is 12 amino acids. Germline V CDR1 and CDR2: MDHEN, SYDVKM. Between the trimmed V and J ends, which lost 8 bases and 4 bases, there was a span of 12 bases. The CDR3: CASRHNGYEQYF. CDR3 nucleotide sequence: TGTGCCAGCCGACATAACGGGTACGAGCAGTACTTC.

The chain links TRBV12-3 or TRBV12-4 to TRBJ1-5; weak D call: TRBD1 (5 bases). Trimming removed 6 bases from V and 0 bases from J, with 9 bases in between. This CDR3 comprises 14 residues. Here the CDR3 DNA reads TGTGCCAGCAGGCCGACAGTTAGCAATCAGCCCCAGCATTTT. This sequence encodes CASRPTVSNQPQHF.

The rearrangement links TRBV5-1 to TRBJ2-5, with 7 bases that match TRBD1. The end of the DNA fits TRBJ2-7 better, so the J call may be wrong. CDR1 and CDR2 from the germline V gene are SGHRS and YFSETQ. The CDR3 has 12 residues. The CDR3, as DNA: TGCGCCAGCCGGGACAGACTCTACGAGCAGTACTTC. Translating it yields CASRDRLYEQYF.

This clonotype was seen more than once but under ten times. The chain recombines TRBV7-2 with TRBJ1-5; no clear D. The CDR3 sequence is 15 residues long. The germline CDR1 and CDR2 sequences are SGHTA and FQGNSA. Deletions cut 4 bases from V and 5 bases from J, with 15 bases between. CDR3 sequence: CASSYLGGLDQPQHF. CDR3 coding DNA: TGTGCCAGCAGCTATCTGGGAGGCTTGGATCAGCCCCAGCATTTT. Supplemented by reference TRBV7-2 and TRBJ1-5, the full variable domain reads GAGVSQSPSNKVTEKGKDVELRCDPISGHTALYWYRQSLGQGLEFLIYFQGNSAPDKSGLPSDRFSAERTGGSVSTLTIQRTQQEDSAVYLCASSYLGGLDQPQHFGDGTRLSIL.

Notes on this clonotype: With a far larger clone one base away, a read error is the likely cause. The gene calls are TRBV18 and TRBJ2-7; the D gene is possibly TRBD2 (6 bases). The DNA matches TRBJ2-5 better at its end, which makes the J call doubtful. Looked up from germline, CDR1 is KGHSH and CDR2 is LQKENI. The CDR3 is made up of 12 amino acids. CDR3 amino acids: CANSPEGETQYF. The CDR3 region has the DNA TGTGCCAACTCACCGGAGGGAGAGACCCAGTACTTC.

This clonotype was observed many times. V usage is TRBV6-6 and J usage is TRBJ2-5; D gene ambiguous. CDR1 and CDR2 (germline): MNHNY, SVGAGI (reference sequence). V shed 0 bases and J shed 2 bases, with 7 bases lying between them. The CDR3 has 14 amino acids. This chain's CDR3 is CASSYSRVQETQYF. The CDR3 region has the DNA TGTGCCAGCAGTTACTCGAGAGTACAAGAGACCCAGTACTTC.

In its sample, this clonotype was seen many times. The rearrangement joins TRBV12-3 or TRBV12-4 to TRBJ2-6; no reliable D call. The length of the CDR3 is 16 residues. The V and J ends lost 1 base and 0 bases respectively, with 7 bases between them. The CDR3 sequence is CASSLGGTSGANVLTF. Here the CDR3 DNA reads TGTGCCAGCAGTTTAGGGGGAACCTCTGGGGCCAACGTCCTGACTTTC.

V is TRBV2 and J is TRBJ2-2; 11 bases align to TRBD1. The germline CDR1 and CDR2 sequences are SNHLY and FYNNEI. The CDR3 contains 14 residues. The ends lost 6 bases at V and 7 bases at J; junction bases unmatched: 4. In DNA form, the CDR3 reads TGTGCCAGCAGCCGGGACAGGGGGATCGGGGAGCTGTTTTTT. Translating gives CASSRDRGIGELFF. The full variable domain, its missing parts supplied by reference TRBV2 and TRBJ2-2, is EPEVTQTPSHQVTQMGQEVILRCVPISNHLYFYWYRQILGQKVEFLVSFYNNEISEKSEIFDDQFSVERPDGSNFTLKIRSTKLEDSAMYFCASSRDRGIGELFFGEGSRLTVL.

This clonotype was seen only a few times. The chain carries TRBV12-3 or TRBV12-4 and TRBJ2-7, with 8 bases identical to TRBD1. Unmatched junction bases numbered 4, after V lost 1 base and J lost 2 bases. The CDR3 extends over 15 amino acids. The CDR3 is CASSLGEDRAYEQYF. In nucleotides, the CDR3 is TGTGCCAGCAGTTTAGGTGAGGACAGGGCCTACGAGCAGTACTTC.

As for this clonotype: With a much larger clone just one base away, this may be a read error. The V call is TRBV10-3, the J call TRBJ2-1; unclear D gene. This CDR3 has 12 residues. Germline CDR1 reads ENHRY; CDR2 reads SYGVKD. V lost 2 bases to trimming and J lost 9 bases, with 8 bases between them. CDR3 in DNA: TGTGCCATCAGTGAGCCACTCAGTGAGCAGTTCTTC. Translated, it gives CAISEPLSEQFF.

This sequence joins TRBV6-5 and TRBJ2-1; D unresolved. Trimming removed 0 bases from V and 0 bases from J, with 12 bases in between. Germline V lookup: CDR1 MNHEY, CDR2 SVGAGI. This CDR3 region has 17 residues. The CDR3 bases are TGTGCCAGCAGTTACTCTCCGGCCGTTAGCTCCTACAATGAGCAGTTCTTC. Translated, it gives CASSYSPAVSSYNEQFF.

A few counts support this clonotype. V and J are TRBV2 and TRBJ2-7; D gene unclear. The CDR3 covers 13 residues. V lost 6 bases and J 3 bases, leaving 12 bases between the germline ends. Germline-derived CDR1 and CDR2 are SNHLY and FYNNEI. CDR3 sequence reads: CASSRIRIYEQYF. The DNA of the CDR3 is TGTGCCAGCAGCCGGATTAGGATCTACGAGCAGTACTTC.